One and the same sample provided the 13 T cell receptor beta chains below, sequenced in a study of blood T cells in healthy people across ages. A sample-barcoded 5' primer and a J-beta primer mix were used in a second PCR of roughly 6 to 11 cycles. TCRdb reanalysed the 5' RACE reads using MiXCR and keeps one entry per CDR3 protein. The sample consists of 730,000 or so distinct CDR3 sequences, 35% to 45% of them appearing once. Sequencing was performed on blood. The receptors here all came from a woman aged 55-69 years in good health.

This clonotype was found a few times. In nucleotides, the CDR3 is TGTGCCAGCAGTACCGGGACTAGCGGGAGAGAGACCCAGTACTTC. This codes for CASSTGTSGRETQYF. The genes are TRBV6-2 or TRBV6-3 and TRBJ2-7; 14 bases are a match to TRBD2. The DNA end favors TRBJ2-5, so the J call may be wrong. The CDR3 is 15 amino acids. CDR1 is MNHEY and CDR2 is SVGEGT in the germline V gene.

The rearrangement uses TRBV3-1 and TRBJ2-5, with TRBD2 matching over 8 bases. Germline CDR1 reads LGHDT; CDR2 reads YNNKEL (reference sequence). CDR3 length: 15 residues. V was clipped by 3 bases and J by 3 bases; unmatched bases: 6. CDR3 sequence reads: CASSQPGLGKETQYF. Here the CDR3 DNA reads TGTGCCAGCAGCCAGCCGGGACTAGGGAAAGAGACCCAGTACTTC.

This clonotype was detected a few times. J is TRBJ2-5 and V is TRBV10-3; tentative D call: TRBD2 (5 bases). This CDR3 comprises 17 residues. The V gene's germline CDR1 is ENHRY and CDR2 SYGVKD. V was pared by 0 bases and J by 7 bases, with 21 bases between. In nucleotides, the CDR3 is TGTGCCATCAGTGAGTCCGAGGGCCGCGCGCCCAAGAGGACCCAGTACTTC. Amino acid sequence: CAISESEGRAPKRTQYF.

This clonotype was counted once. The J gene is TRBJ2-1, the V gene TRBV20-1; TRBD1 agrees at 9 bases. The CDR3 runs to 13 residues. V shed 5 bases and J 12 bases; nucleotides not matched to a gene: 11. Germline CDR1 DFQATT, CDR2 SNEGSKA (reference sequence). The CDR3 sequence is CSAATGGGFGQFF. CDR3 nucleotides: TGCAGTGCTGCCACAGGGGGCGGTTTTGGGCAGTTCTTC.

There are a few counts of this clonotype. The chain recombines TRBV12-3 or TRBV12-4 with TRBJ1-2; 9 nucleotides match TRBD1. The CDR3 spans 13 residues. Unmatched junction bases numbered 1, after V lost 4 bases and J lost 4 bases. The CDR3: CASSWDRVYGYTF. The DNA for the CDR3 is TGTGCCAGCAGTTGGGACAGGGTCTATGGCTACACCTTC.

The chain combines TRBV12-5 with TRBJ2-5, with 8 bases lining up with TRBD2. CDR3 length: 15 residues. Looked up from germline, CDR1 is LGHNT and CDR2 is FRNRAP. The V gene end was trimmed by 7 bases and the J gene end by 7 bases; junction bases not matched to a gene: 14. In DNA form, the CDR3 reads TGTGCTAGTGCCCTCCGGGGGTCGGCGGGGGGGACCCAGTACTTC. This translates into CASALRGSAGGTQYF.

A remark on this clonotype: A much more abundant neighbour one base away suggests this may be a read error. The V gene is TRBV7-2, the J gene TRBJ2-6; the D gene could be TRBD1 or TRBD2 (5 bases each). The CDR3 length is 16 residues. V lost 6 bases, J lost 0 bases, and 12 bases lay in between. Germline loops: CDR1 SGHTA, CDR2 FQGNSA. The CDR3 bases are TGTGCCAGCAGTCAGGGACGTAGCTCTGGGGCCAACGTCCTGACTTTC. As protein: CASSQGRSSGANVLTF. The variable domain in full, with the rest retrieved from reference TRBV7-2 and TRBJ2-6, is GAGVSQSPSNKVTEKGKDVELRCDPISGHTALYWYRQSLGQGLEFLIYFQGNSAPDKSGLPSDRFSAERTGGSVSTLTIQRTQQEDSAVYLCASSQGRSSGANVLTFGAGSRLTVL.

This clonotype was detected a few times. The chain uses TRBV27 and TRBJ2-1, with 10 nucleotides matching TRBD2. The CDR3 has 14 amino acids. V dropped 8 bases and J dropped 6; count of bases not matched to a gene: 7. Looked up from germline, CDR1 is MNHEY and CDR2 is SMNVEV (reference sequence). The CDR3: CASGRLAGFNEQFF. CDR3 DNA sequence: TGTGCCAGCGGAAGACTAGCGGGTTTCAATGAGCAGTTCTTC.

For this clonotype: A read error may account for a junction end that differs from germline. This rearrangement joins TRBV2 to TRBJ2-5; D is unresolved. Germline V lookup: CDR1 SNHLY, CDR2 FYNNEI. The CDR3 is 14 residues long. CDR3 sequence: CAGRPQANQETQYF. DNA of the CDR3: TGTGCCGGCAGACCGCAGGCGAACCAAGAGACCCAGTACTTC.

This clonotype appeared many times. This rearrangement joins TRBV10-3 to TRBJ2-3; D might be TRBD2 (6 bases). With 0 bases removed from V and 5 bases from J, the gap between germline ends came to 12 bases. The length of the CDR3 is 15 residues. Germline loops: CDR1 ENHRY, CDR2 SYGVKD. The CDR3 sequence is CAISESRSEGDTQYF. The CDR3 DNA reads TGTGCCATCAGTGAGTCAAGATCGGAGGGAGATACGCAGTATTTT.

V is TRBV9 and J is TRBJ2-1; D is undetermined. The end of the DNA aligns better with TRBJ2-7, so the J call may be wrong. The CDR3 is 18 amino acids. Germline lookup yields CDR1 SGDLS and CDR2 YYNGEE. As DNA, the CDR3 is TGTGCCAGCAGCGTAGAAGTTTCCGCGCGGCGCCAAAACAATGAGCAGTACTTC. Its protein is CASSVEVSARRQNNEQYF.

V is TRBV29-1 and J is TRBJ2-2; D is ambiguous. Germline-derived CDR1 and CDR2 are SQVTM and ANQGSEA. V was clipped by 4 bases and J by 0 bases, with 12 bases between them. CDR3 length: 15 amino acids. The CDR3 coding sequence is TGCAGCGTTGCACAGACGATAACGAACACCGGGGAGCTGTTTTTT. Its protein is CSVAQTITNTGELFF.

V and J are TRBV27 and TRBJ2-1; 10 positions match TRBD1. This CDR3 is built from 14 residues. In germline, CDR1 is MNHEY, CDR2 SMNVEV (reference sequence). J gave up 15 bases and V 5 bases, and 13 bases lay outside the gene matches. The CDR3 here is CASSLTVQTGGLFF. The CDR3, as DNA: TGTGCCAGCAGTCTAACGGTCCAGACAGGGGGCTTGTTCTTC.